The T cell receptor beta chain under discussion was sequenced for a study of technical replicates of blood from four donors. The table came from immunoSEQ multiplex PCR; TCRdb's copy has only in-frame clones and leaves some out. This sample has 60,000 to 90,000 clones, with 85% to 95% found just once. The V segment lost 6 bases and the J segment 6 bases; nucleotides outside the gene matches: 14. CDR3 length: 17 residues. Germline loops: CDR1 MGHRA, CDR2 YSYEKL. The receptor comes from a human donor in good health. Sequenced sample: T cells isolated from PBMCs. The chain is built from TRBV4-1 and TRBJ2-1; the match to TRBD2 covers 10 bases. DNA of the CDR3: TGCGCCAGCAGTGTGTACCCCCTAGCGGGAGATCCCAATGAGCAGTTCTTC. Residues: CASSVYPLAGDPNEQFF.